A selection of T cell receptor beta chains follows, all from one sample in a study of CD8 T cells in Susac syndrome. TCRdb reanalysed the immunoSEQ multiplex PCR reads using MiXCR and keeps one entry per CDR3 protein. Of about 130,000 distinct CDR3 sequences in the sample, about 95% were seen once. The specimen sequenced was CD4+ T cells from PBMCs. The source is a human donor in good health. CDR3s include the opening cysteine and the closing phenylalanine or tryptophan. A D gene is named only where the DNA matches it firmly. Clone size is not always given. Where it is, it says once, few, many or a class for expanded clones.

CDR3 protein: CASSTQGRVDIQYF; CDR3 DNA: TGTGCCAGTAGTACACAGGGGAGAGTAGACATTCAGTACTTC; clone size: NA; J gene: TRBJ2-4; D gene: TRBD1; V gene: TRBV19
CDR3 protein: CASRDGVNYGYTF; CDR3 DNA: TGTGCCAGCCGGGACGGAGTTAACTATGGCTACACCTTC; clone size: once; J gene: TRBJ1-2; D gene: NA; V gene: TRBV28
CDR3 protein: CASSLAWAGQYF; CDR3 DNA: TGTGCCAGCAGCTTAGCGTGGGCAGGGCAGTACTTC; clone size: NA; J gene: TRBJ2-5; D gene: NA; V gene: TRBV7-8
CDR3 protein: CSAREGGPVTEAFF; CDR3 DNA: TGCAGTGCTAGAGAAGGGGGTCCGGTGACTGAAGCTTTCTTT; clone size: NA; J gene: TRBJ1-1; D gene: NA; V gene: TRBV20-1
CDR3 protein: CSVVPMNTEAFF; CDR3 DNA: TGCAGCGTTGTCCCCATGAACACTGAAGCTTTCTTT; clone size: once; J gene: TRBJ1-1; D gene: NA; V gene: TRBV29-1
CDR3 protein: CSVERTGLGYTF; CDR3 DNA: TGCAGCGTTGAAAGGACAGGGTTAGGCTACACCTTC; clone size: NA; J gene: TRBJ1-2; D gene: TRBD1; V gene: TRBV29-1
CDR3 protein: CASSTGARHTGELFF; CDR3 DNA: TGTGCCAGCAGTACAGGGGCAAGGCACACCGGGGAGCTGTTTTTT; clone size: once; J gene: TRBJ2-2; D gene: TRBD1; V gene: TRBV12-3/TRBV12-4
CDR3 protein: CASSPGTVNTGELFF; CDR3 DNA: TGTGCCAGCAGTCCTGGGACTGTGAACACCGGGGAGCTGTTTTTT; clone size: NA; J gene: TRBJ2-2; D gene: NA; V gene: TRBV27
CDR3 protein: CAWSPSGTDTQYF; CDR3 DNA: TGTGCCTGGAGTCCCTCCGGCACAGATACGCAGTATTTT; clone size: NA; J gene: TRBJ2-3; D gene: NA; V gene: TRBV30
CDR3 protein: CASSRTGNHEQYF; CDR3 DNA: TGTGCCAGCAGCCGGACAGGGAACCACGAGCAGTACTTC; clone size: once; J gene: TRBJ2-7; D gene: TRBD1; V gene: TRBV7-9
CDR3 protein: CSVTPTSPSSYNEQFF; CDR3 DNA: TGCAGCGTCACTCCTACTAGCCCAAGCTCCTACAATGAGCAGTTCTTC; clone size: NA; J gene: TRBJ2-1; D gene: NA; V gene: TRBV29-1
CDR3 protein: CASSEQDQETQYF; CDR3 DNA: TGCGCCAGCAGCGAGCAGGATCAGGAGACCCAGTACTTC; clone size: once; J gene: TRBJ2-5; D gene: NA; V gene: TRBV5-1
CDR3 protein: CASSLGAGGVGEQYF; CDR3 DNA: TGTGCCAGCAGCCTGGGAGCGGGAGGAGTAGGCGAGCAGTACTTC; clone size: NA; J gene: TRBJ2-7; D gene: TRBD2; V gene: TRBV12-3/TRBV12-4
CDR3 protein: CASSLSSSSNEQYF; CDR3 DNA: TGTGCCAGCAGCTTGTCTTCCTCTAGCAACGAGCAGTACTTC; clone size: NA; J gene: TRBJ2-7; D gene: NA; V gene: TRBV5-4
CDR3 protein: CASSPPPAGRGEQYF; CDR3 DNA: TGTGCCAGCAGCCCACCCCCAGCGGGGAGGGGCGAGCAGTACTTC; clone size: NA; J gene: TRBJ2-7; D gene: TRBD2; V gene: TRBV3-1
CDR3 protein: CASSLTSSSYNEQFF; CDR3 DNA: TGTGCCAGCAGCTTAACTAGCTCGTCCTACAATGAGCAGTTCTTC; clone size: NA; J gene: TRBJ2-1; D gene: NA; V gene: TRBV5-5
CDR3 protein: CASSGTGLSRKETQYF; CDR3 DNA: TGTGCCAGCAGCGGAACTGGACTATCAAGAAAAGAGACCCAGTACTTC; clone size: NA; J gene: TRBJ2-5; D gene: NA; V gene: TRBV7-8
CDR3 protein: CASTRRTGVSEQYF; CDR3 DNA: TGTGCCAGCACCCGCCGGACAGGGGTGTCCGAGCAGTACTTC; clone size: NA; J gene: TRBJ2-7; D gene: TRBD1; V gene: TRBV2
CDR3 protein: CASSPRVGEQYF; CDR3 DNA: TGTGCCAGCTCACCCAGGGTGGGCGAGCAGTACTTC; clone size: NA; J gene: TRBJ2-7; D gene: NA; V gene: TRBV18
CDR3 protein: CSGGTGVGEQYF; CDR3 DNA: TGCAGCGGGGGGACAGGGGTAGGCGAGCAGTACTTC; clone size: NA; J gene: TRBJ2-7; D gene: TRBD1; V gene: TRBV29-1
CDR3 protein: CASDDREQFF; CDR3 DNA: TGTGCCAGCGATGACAGGGAGCAGTTCTTC; clone size: NA; J gene: TRBJ2-1; D gene: NA; V gene: TRBV2
CDR3 protein: CASTKRPDSYGYTF; CDR3 DNA: TGTGCCAGTACCAAAAGGCCCGATAGTTATGGCTACACCTTC; clone size: NA; J gene: TRBJ1-2; D gene: NA; V gene: TRBV19
CDR3 protein: CASSEAQVVYSSYNEQFF; CDR3 DNA: TGTGCCAGCAGTGAAGCGCAGGTTGTGTATAGCTCCTACAATGAGCAGTTCTTC; clone size: once; J gene: TRBJ2-1; D gene: NA; V gene: TRBV6-1
CDR3 protein: CASSVSRGMGNTQYF; CDR3 DNA: TGTGCCAGCAGCGTATCCAGAGGGATGGGTAATACGCAGTATTTT; clone size: NA; J gene: TRBJ2-3; D gene: NA; V gene: TRBV9
CDR3 protein: CASSAPTNEKLFF; CDR3 DNA: TGTGCCAGCAGTGCGCCAACTAATGAAAAACTGTTTTTT; clone size: few; J gene: TRBJ1-4; D gene: NA; V gene: TRBV25-1
CDR3 protein: CASSLASGVTGELFF; CDR3 DNA: TGTGCCAGCAGCTTAGCAAGCGGGGTCACCGGGGAGCTGTTTTTT; clone size: NA; J gene: TRBJ2-2; D gene: TRBD2; V gene: TRBV7-9
CDR3 protein: CASSSDTLGEKLFF; CDR3 DNA: TGCGCCAGCAGCTCGGACACCCTCGGGGAAAAACTGTTTTTT; clone size: NA; J gene: TRBJ1-4; D gene: NA; V gene: TRBV5-1
CDR3 protein: CAWDGPNQPQHF; CDR3 DNA: TGTGCCTGGGACGGTCCCAATCAGCCCCAGCATTTT; clone size: NA; J gene: TRBJ1-5; D gene: NA; V gene: TRBV30
CDR3 protein: CASSLVLGAGEKLFF; CDR3 DNA: TGTGCCAGCAGTTTAGTTCTGGGGGCGGGGGAAAAACTGTTTTTT; clone size: NA; J gene: TRBJ1-4; D gene: NA; V gene: TRBV12-3/TRBV12-4